This entry concerns a single TCR beta chain. The antigen this receptor binds is unknown. Nothing much larger sits one base from this clone, and base qualities are not available. Amplification of TCR beta CDR3 regions was carried out from RNA transcripts. For the first round of RT-PCR on the TCR CDR3, the HTBI primer set was used together with the Qiagen OneStep RT-PCR kit. The libraries were constructed in a second round of multiplex PCR and then size-selected and purified. Libraries were sequenced paired-end with 100 bp reads on an Illumina HiSeq2000. Regarding the original processing steps: Raw data were processed with SOAPnuke, discarding reads with adapters, uncalled bases, mean Phred below 15, or no exact constant-primer or identifier match. COPE v1.2.5 was used to merge high-quality paired reads, and clonotypes were defined as unique nucleotide sequences. MiTCR v1.1 was used to align the clonotypes against IMGT TRBV, TRBD and TRBJ reference segments. The analysis was restricted to V-J combinations with a frequency above 0.0001, which together covered roughly 99% of the repertoires. A TCS score was defined as the ratio of F50 (clonal expansion) to E x V (chaos), with BLOSUM62-based TCRdist applied between CDR3 peptides within each V-J. Welch's t-statistics and random forest reduced 500 to 550 V-J features to about 13, which were used in a naive Bayes classifier (R e1071). The similarity between thyroid and blood repertoires was quantified using the Morisita-Horn index. TCRdb reran the public reads through fastp at Q25 and MiXCR, keeping productive beta chains. Each entry is one CDR3 protein sequence, shown with its most common DNA and genes. The V and J calls reflect TCRdb's pipeline rather than the authors' work. The sample profile shows 450,000 to 700,000 distinct CDR3 sequences; roughly 50% of them were found once. Jointly, the top ten make up 15% to 20% of the sample.

The study excluded patients with uncontrolled infections, other autoimmune diseases, pregnancy or lactation. Diagnoses were based on clinical symptoms, serum thyroxine and TRAb, thyroid ultrasound and orbital computed tomography. Total RNA was extracted using Trizol reagent, and RNA quality was assessed on an Agilent 2100 Bioanalyzer. The sample is drawn from a study of T cells in Graves' hyperthyroidism and ophthalmopathy (dated by TCRdb to the late 2010s). Some background on the complete study: TCR V-J signatures able to tell the groups apart were searched for in a discovery cohort of 100 or so patients, of whom more than 40 had Graves' ophthalmopathy and 55 to 65 had stable Graves' hyperthyroidism. Prospective prediction of ophthalmopathy was tested in an independent validation cohort of 18 hyperthyroidism patients and 15 to 17 patients who later progressed to ophthalmopathy. The 95 to 100 discovery patients were divided at random into training and test sets in a 7:3 ratio. Thyroid tissue and blood T-cell repertoires from six or seven Graves' hyperthyroidism patients were also compared in the study. Once sampling was done, hyperthyroidism patients were given methimazole at a starting dose of 30 mg daily, whereas ophthalmopathy patients were given high-dose intravenous methylprednisolone. According to the paper, TCR Vbeta CDR3 sequencing was carried out on over 130 peripheral blood samples, which came from about 45 ophthalmopathy, about 75 hyperthyroidism and roughly 17 progressor patients.

Points the paper makes about the study in general: Most expanded thyroid clonotypes (frequency above 0.001) were also detected in blood, a finding suggesting that blood repertoires may reflect thyroid immune responses. In validation, progression to ophthalmopathy was predicted by the model with around 71% sensitivity and under 85% specificity, a median of around 5.9 months before onset. No statistical method was used to set the sample size in advance, and investigators knew the group allocation. A model built on a 13 V-J signature distinguished ophthalmopathy from stable hyperthyroidism, reaching roughly 88% sensitivity and under 84% specificity in cross-validation and 80%/75% in testing.

The TCR sequence derives from an adult woman with Graves' disease, either hyperthyroidism or ophthalmopathy (not recorded which). What was sequenced was peripheral blood or thyroid tissue (not recorded which).

CDR3 region: CSARERTGGRANEHF. The DNA sequence reads TGCAGTGCTAGAGAGAGGACGGGCGGGAGGGCCAATGAGCATTTT. The chain is encoded by TRBV20-1 joined to TRBJ1-5, with the D gene uncertain. Reading the germline V gene (reference sequence) gives CDR1 DFQATT and CDR2 SNEGSKA. CDR3 length: 15 amino acids, cysteine to phenylalanine. Solely the CDR3 DNA is kept, with 45 bases framed from the first base. Deletion took 0 bases off V and 14 bases off J, with a span of 23 bases between the germline ends.